The 4 T cell receptor beta chains below were found in one sample sequenced in a study of early stage breast cancer tumors. Measured with immunoSEQ multiplex PCR; TCRdb has only the in-frame clones, and not every one. The sample shows about 21,000 clones, approximately 80% of them seen only once. The sample was blood. The receptors here all came from a person between 55 and 69 years old with breast cancer.

V is TRBV18 and J is TRBJ2-5; 12 nucleotides align to TRBD2. The CDR3 is 18 residues long. Germline loops: CDR1 KGHSH, CDR2 LQKENI. With V trimmed by 0 bases and J by 4 bases, 9 bases remained unmatched. The CDR3 is CASSPPGMGTSGRETQYF. CDR3 in DNA: TGTGCCAGCTCACCACCGGGAATGGGGACTAGCGGGCGAGAGACCCAGTACTTC. The full variable domain, in which reference TRBV18 and TRBJ2-5 provide the parts outside the CDR3, is NAGVMQNPRHLVRRRGQEARLRCSPMKGHSHVYWYRQLPEEGLKFMVYLQKENIIDESGMPKERFSAEFPKEGPSILRIQQVVRGDSAAYFCASSPPGMGTSGRETQYFGPGTRLLVL.

This clone has only a few counts. The CDR3 spells CASSQFGTYGYTF. CDR3 in DNA: TGCGCCAGCAGCCAATTCGGGACCTATGGCTACACCTTC. This sequence joins TRBV4-1 and TRBJ1-2; possibly TRBD1 for D (5 bases). This CDR3 is built from 13 residues. The germline gives CDR1 MGHRA, CDR2 YSYEKL. Trimming cost V 2 bases and J 4 bases, with 8 bases left between them.

There are a few counts of this clone. The chain recombines TRBV5-4 with TRBJ2-2, with a possible D match to TRBD2 (6 bases). The germline V and J ends were trimmed by 4 bases and 7 bases, with 11 bases remaining between them. The CDR3 length is 13 residues. Germline V lookup: CDR1 SGHNT, CDR2 YYREEE (reference sequence). The CDR3 DNA is TGTGCCAGCAGCCTGGAGGGTTTCGGGGAGCTGTTTTTT. The encoded protein is CASSLEGFGELFF.

The chain recombines TRBV5-1 with TRBJ2-1; TRBD2 aligns across 7 bases. Looked up from germline, CDR1 is SGHRS and CDR2 is YFSETQ. The J segment lost 12 bases and the V segment lost 0 bases, leaving 6 bases of the junction unmatched. The length of the CDR3 is 13 residues. CDR3 sequence (DNA): TGCGCCAGCAGCTTGGCCGGCCTAGCGGCGCAGTTCTTC. It yields the protein CASSLAGLAAQFF.